This T cell receptor beta chain was observed in a study of OX40 agonist ivuxolimab in advanced cancers. Assay: immunoSEQ multiplex PCR; the TCRdb copy retains only in-frame clones and omits some. The table records some 64,000 clones, about nine tenths of them present only once. The V gene end was trimmed by 5 bases and the J gene end by 7 bases; junction bases not matched to a gene: 15. CDR3 length equals 17 residues. Germline values: CDR1 SGHAT, CDR2 FQNNGV. This receptor was obtained from an adult with an advanced solid tumor such as melanoma, head and neck, liver or kidney cancer. The source material was CD4+ or CD8+ T cells sorted from blood, sampled in a trial of the OX40 agonist ivuxolimab. The V gene is TRBV11-2, the J gene TRBJ1-4; 8 nucleotides align to TRBD1. DNA for the CDR3: TGTGCCAGCAGCCCGACGACAGGGGACGGCTTTAGTGAAAAACTGTTTTTT. It codes for CASSPTTGDGFSEKLFF.